Shown below are 11 T cell receptor beta chains from a single sample sequenced in a study of CD8 T cells in Susac syndrome. Roughly 0.45 to 1 ug RNA was reverse transcribed with random hexamers. TCRdb fed the immunoSEQ multiplex PCR reads into MiXCR, producing one record per CDR3 protein. The sample consists of about 200,000 distinct CDR3 sequences, nearly 95% of them appearing once. Material: CD4+ T cells from PBMCs. The receptors shown here come from a human donor with multiple sclerosis.

V is TRBV14 and J is TRBJ1-1, with a weak D call TRBD1 (6 bases). In germline, CDR1 is SGHDN, CDR2 FVKESK. Trimming removed 2 bases from V and 6 bases from J, with 25 bases in between. The CDR3 has 18 amino acids. The CDR3 DNA is TGTGCCAGCAGCCAATTATCCGGGGGCCCACGCTCGCTCTCTGAAGCTTTCTTT. It codes for CASSQLSGGPRSLSEAFF.

The V and J genes are TRBV7-9 and TRBJ2-1; no clear D. Trimming left V 5 bases short and J 13 bases short, with 9 bases between. CDR1 and CDR2 from the germline V gene are SEHNR and FQNEAQ (reference sequence). There are 10 residues in the CDR3. CDR3 residues: CASSPNPQFF. The CDR3 DNA sequence: TGTGCCAGCAGCCCGAATCCTCAGTTCTTC.

This chain uses TRBV2 with TRBJ2-7, with no clear D. The CDR3 covers 12 residues. Trimming cost V 8 bases and J 1 base, with 9 bases left between them. Germline-derived CDR1 and CDR2 are SNHLY and FYNNEI. CDR3 in amino acids: CASRRGSYEQYF. CDR3 nucleotide sequence: TGTGCCAGCCGTCGAGGTTCCTACGAGCAGTACTTC.

The DNA of the CDR3 is TGTGCCACCAGGGCCAGGGATCAAGAGACCCAGTACTTC. Amino acid sequence: CATRARDQETQYF. The genes are TRBV24-1 and TRBJ2-5; maybe TRBD1 (5 bases). Germline lookup yields CDR1 KGHDR and CDR2 SFDVKD. The CDR3 totals 13 residues. Trimming took off 7 bases at V and 2 bases at J, with 10 bases between the two ends.

V is TRBV5-4 and J is TRBJ2-7; D unresolved. Germline CDR1 SGHNT, CDR2 YYREEE (reference sequence). This CDR3 spans 13 amino acids. Deletions cut 0 bases from V and 2 bases from J, with 6 bases between. CDR3 sequence reads: CASSLDQTYEQYF. In DNA, the CDR3 is TGTGCCAGCAGCTTGGACCAAACCTACGAGCAGTACTTC.

This sequence joins TRBV30 and TRBJ2-2, with 12 positions matching TRBD2. This CDR3 spans 15 amino acids. Germline loops: CDR1 GTSNPN, CDR2 SVGIG (reference sequence). Unmatched junction bases numbered 3, after V lost 2 bases and J lost 5 bases. In DNA form, the CDR3 reads TGTGCCTGGAGTACCGGGACTAGCGGGACCGGGGAGCTGTTTTTT. Protein sequence: CAWSTGTSGTGELFF.

V gene TRBV7-3 combines with J gene TRBJ2-7, with 11 bases aligning to TRBD1. Germline V lookup: CDR1 SGHTA, CDR2 FQGTGA. The V segment lost 2 bases and the J segment 3 bases; nucleotides outside the gene matches: 3. The CDR3 is 15 residues long. The CDR3 here is CASSLGTGGFYEQYF. Here the CDR3 DNA reads TGTGCCAGCAGCTTAGGGACAGGGGGGTTCTACGAGCAGTACTTC. Variable domain in full (rest from reference TRBV7-3 and TRBJ2-7): GAGVSQTPSNKVTEKGKYVELRCDPISGHTALYWYRQSLGQGPEFLIYFQGTGAADDSGLPNDRFFAVRPEGSVSTLKIQRTERGDSAVYLCASSLGTGGFYEQYFGPGTRLTVT.

The chain is built from TRBV12-5 and TRBJ2-2; D unclear. Deletions cut 0 bases from V and 5 bases from J, with 7 bases between. The CDR3 totals 14 residues. Germline assignment: CDR1 LGHNT and CDR2 FRNRAP. The CDR3 here is CASGLVLSTGELFF. CDR3 bases: TGTGCTAGTGGTTTGGTACTTAGTACCGGGGAGCTGTTTTTT.

This clonotype appeared a single time. This chain joins TRBV20-1 and TRBJ2-1; TRBD2 might be the D (7 bases). CDR1 and CDR2 (germline): DFQATT, SNEGSKA (reference sequence). There are 12 residues in the CDR3. V lost 2 bases, J lost 8 bases, and 10 bases lay in between. CDR3 in amino acids: CSARRGGYEQFF. In DNA, the CDR3 is TGCAGTGCTAGACGCGGGGGCTATGAGCAGTTCTTC.

Here the CDR3 DNA reads TGTGCCAGCAGTTCTAGGGGACAGAGTCAGCCCCAGCATTTT. It encodes CASSSRGQSQPQHF. This sequence joins TRBV27 and TRBJ1-5, with TRBD1 identical over 7 bases. CDR3 length equals 14 residues. V lost 4 bases and J lost 6; bases outside the gene matches: 6. The germline CDR1 and CDR2 sequences are MNHEY and SMNVEV (reference sequence).

V is TRBV29-1 and J is TRBJ1-1; 9 bases align to TRBD1. The CDR3 contains 15 residues. Germline trimming cut 6 bases from V and 1 base from J; bases unmatched to any gene: 9. Germline V gives CDR1 SQVTM, CDR2 ANQGSEA. The CDR3, as DNA: TGCAGCGTCGACGCCGGGGACAGGGCGAACACTGAAGCTTTCTTT. Translated, it gives CSVDAGDRANTEAFF.